Below, 14 T cell receptor beta chains from the same sample are listed, as sequenced in a study of blood T cell repertoires in COVID-19. Clones were read by immunoSEQ multiplex PCR, and TCRdb kept only the in-frame ones, dropping some. The table includes fewer than 250,000 clones, about nine tenths detected once. The sample was PBMCs or T cells enriched from blood (not recorded which). Receptor source: a woman in her twenties or thirties with acute COVID-19.

The J gene is TRBJ1-1, the V gene TRBV7-9; D ambiguous. Germline V CDR1 and CDR2: SEHNR, FQNEAQ (reference sequence). V was shortened by 1 base and J by 1 base, with 4 bases between the two germline ends. CDR3 length: 13 residues. Written as DNA, the CDR3 is TGTGCCAGCAGCTTAGGAGCGAACACTGAAGCTTTCTTT. It codes for CASSLGANTEAFF.

The chain joins TRBV29-1 to TRBJ2-1, with a tentative D call TRBD2 (5 bases). Looked up from germline, CDR1 is SQVTM and CDR2 is ANQGSEA. Between the trimmed V and J ends, which lost 8 bases and 9 bases, there was a span of 14 bases. The CDR3 loop spans 11 amino acids. The CDR3 nucleotides read TGCAGCCCTTTACTAGACGGTGAGCAGTTCTTC. Translating gives CSPLLDGEQFF.

The table lists this clone with a count of one. The chain links TRBV10-3 to TRBJ1-1; D might be TRBD1 (5 bases). Germline CDR1 and CDR2: ENHRY and SYGVKD. Trimming took 8 bases from V and 4 from J, leaving 29 bases between them. The CDR3 covers 18 residues. CDR3 region: CAIGDPFDRRVKGTEAFF. The CDR3 DNA reads TGTGCCATCGGGGATCCGTTCGACAGAAGAGTTAAGGGCACTGAAGCTTTCTTT.

This clone is a singleton in its sample. The genes are TRBV10-3 and TRBJ1-1, with D uncertain. The CDR3 consists of 13 residues. The germline V gene has CDR1 ENHRY and CDR2 SYGVKD. V was shortened by 8 bases and J by 4 bases, with 14 bases between the two germline ends. The CDR3: CAILVRPGTEAFF. The CDR3 nucleotides read TGTGCCATCCTGGTGAGGCCGGGCACTGAAGCTTTCTTT.

The CDR3 reads CASSQDHRSLAGAITDTQYF. DNA for the CDR3: TGTGCCAGCAGCCAAGATCATCGGAGTCTAGCGGGGGCCATCACAGATACGCAGTATTTT. The genes are TRBV3-1 (or the pseudogene TRBV3-2) and TRBJ2-3; 10 bases map to TRBD2. V dropped 0 bases and J dropped 2; count of bases not matched to a gene: 14. The CDR3 length is 20 residues. Germline CDR1 LGHDT, CDR2 YNNKEL (reference sequence).

The J gene is TRBJ2-1, the V gene TRBV5-6; D unresolved. V lost 4 bases and J lost 8, with 10 bases in between. The length of the CDR3 is 12 residues. The germline V gene encodes CDR1 SGHDT and CDR2 YYEEEE. CDR3 amino acids: CASSLINYEQFF. CDR3 in DNA: TGTGCCAGCAGCCTCATAAACTATGAGCAGTTCTTC.

J is TRBJ1-1 and V is TRBV7-6; tentative D call: TRBD1 (6 bases). CDR1 and CDR2 from the germline V gene are SGHVS and FNYEAQ. The CDR3 has 14 amino acids. V dropped 5 bases and J dropped 1 base, with 11 bases sitting between them. Here the CDR3 DNA reads TGTGCCAGCAGCCCCGGGACAACGAACACTGAAGCTTTCTTT. It specifies CASSPGTTNTEAFF.

This clone has more than one count but fewer than ten. The gene calls are TRBV19 and TRBJ1-1; the D is unclear. The CDR3 runs 14 residues. Germline-derived CDR1 and CDR2 are LNHDA and SQIVND (reference sequence). V lost 3 bases, J lost 0 bases, and 8 bases lay in between. CDR3 loop: CASSINSLNTEAFF. CDR3 DNA sequence: TGTGCCAGTAGTATCAACAGCTTGAACACTGAAGCTTTCTTT.

This chain connects TRBV19 to TRBJ1-4; no clear D. Trimming took 6 bases from V and 5 from J, leaving 10 bases between them. The CDR3 totals 13 residues. Germline CDR1 is LNHDA and CDR2 is SQIVND (reference sequence). The CDR3 region is CASSRPRNEKLFF. CDR3 DNA: TGTGCCAGTAGCAGACCCAGGAATGAAAAACTGTTTTTT.

This clone was counted once. The V gene is TRBV7-2, the J gene TRBJ2-5, with 7 bases that match TRBD1. CDR1 SGHTA and CDR2 FQGNSA come from the germline V gene. The V gene end was trimmed by 4 bases and the J gene end by 5 bases; junction bases not matched to a gene: 4. The CDR3 totals 13 residues. Written as DNA, the CDR3 is TGTGCCAGCAGCTCCGTCAGGGGGGAGACCCAGTACTTC. It specifies CASSSVRGETQYF. The entire variable domain, with the rest obtained from reference TRBV7-2 and TRBJ2-5, is as follows: GAGVSQSPSNKVTEKGKDVELRCDPISGHTALYWYRQSLGQGLEFLIYFQGNSAPDKSGLPSDRFSAERTGGSVSTLTIQRTQQEDSAVYLCASSSVRGETQYFGPGTRLLVL.

This chain connects TRBV18 to TRBJ1-5; 11 bases map to TRBD1. V was clipped by 6 bases and J by 1 base; unmatched bases: 8. The CDR3 sequence is 17 residues long. Germline V lookup: CDR1 KGHSH, CDR2 LQKENI. CDR3 in DNA: TGTGCCAGCTCGACCGGGACAGGGGGTTTAAGCAATCAGCCCCAGCATTTT. This gives the protein CASSTGTGGLSNQPQHF.

The V call is TRBV7-8, the J call TRBJ1-5, with TRBD1 matching over 7 bases. Germline CDR1 is SGHVS and CDR2 is FQNEAQ. CDR3 length: 14 amino acids. Trimming cost V 2 bases and J 7 bases; bases outside gene matches: 5. CDR3 DNA: TGTGCCAGCAGCTTATACTGGGACAGACAGCCCCAGCATTTT. Its protein product is CASSLYWDRQPQHF.

This clone was seen a single time. The rearrangement links TRBV29-1 to TRBJ2-1; 9 nucleotides line up with TRBD1. This CDR3 has 16 amino acids. Losses at the gene ends were 1 base for V and 3 bases for J; bases not matched to a gene: 7. Germline CDR1 reads SQVTM; CDR2 reads ANQGSEA. CDR3 loop: CSVEVPGQGHYNEQFF. The CDR3 region has the DNA TGCAGCGTTGAAGTCCCGGGACAGGGACACTACAATGAGCAGTTCTTC.

The V and J genes are TRBV25-1 and TRBJ1-2; 8 positions match TRBD1. J was trimmed by 5 bases and V by 6 bases; bases with no gene match: 8. The germline V gene encodes CDR1 MGHDK and CDR2 SYGVNS. There are 14 residues in the CDR3. The CDR3 sequence: CASSRQGRWYGYTF. CDR3 DNA sequence: TGTGCCAGCAGCCGACAGGGGAGGTGGTATGGCTACACCTTC.